Listed below are T cell receptor beta chains from one sample, sequenced in a study of CD8 T cells in ankylosing spondylitis. TCRdb used MiXCR to reprocess the 5' RACE reads, holding one entry per CDR3 protein. The sample holds 390,000 or so distinct CDR3 sequences, 20% to 25% seen once. The sequencing input was blood, either unsorted or a sorted T cell fraction (not recorded which). The origin of the receptors is a male donor with ankylosing spondylitis. Both conserved end residues are part of each CDR3. D genes are given only for firm matches. The size of a clone is reported for some rows only, either as once, few or many, or as a class for expanded clones.

CDR3 DNA	CDR3 protein	clone size	J gene	D gene	V gene
TGCAGCGTCGGGGGGCATAGCGGGAGTTACTACAATGAGCAGTTCTTC	CSVGGHSGSYYNEQFF	few	TRBJ2-1	TRBD2	TRBV20-1
TGTGCCAGCGGAGGACTGGGGGCCCTCCAGCAGTTCTTC	CASGGLGALQQFF	many	TRBJ2-1	.	TRBV27
TGTGCCAGCAGTCGGACGACAGGAAACTACGAGCAGTACTTC	CASSRTTGNYEQYF	.	TRBJ2-7	.	TRBV12-3/TRBV12-4
TGTGCCAGCAGCCGTAGCGGGAGGAACACCGGGGAGCTGTTTTTT	CASSRSGRNTGELFF	few	TRBJ2-2	TRBD2	TRBV3-1
TGTGCCAGCAGCTCCCGACAGGGGGCGGGATACGAGCAGTACTTC	CASSSRQGAGYEQYF	.	TRBJ2-7	TRBD1	TRBV7-2
TGTGCCAGCAGCGTAGGTCTAGCGGGAGCAGGCGGGGAGCTGTTTTTT	CASSVGLAGAGGELFF	.	TRBJ2-2	TRBD2	TRBV9
TGTGCCAGCAGTTTAGGCGGATTCTCCTACGAGCAGTACTTC	CASSLGGFSYEQYF	many	TRBJ2-7	.	TRBV12-3/TRBV12-4
TGTGCCAGCAGACCTGCAGGGGGAACTGAAGCTTTCTTT	CASRPAGGTEAFF	.	TRBJ1-1	TRBD1	TRBV7-3
TGTGCCACCAGCAGAGATCGGACAGCATCATACTATGGCTACACCTTC	CATSRDRTASYYGYTF	.	TRBJ1-2	.	TRBV15
TGCGCCAGCAGCCAACTTCGGGGGCGAATTGGAAACACCATATATTTT	CASSQLRGRIGNTIYF	.	TRBJ1-3	.	TRBV4-1
TGTGCCAGCAGCATCGGACAGGGGGCAACAGATACGCAGTATTTT	CASSIGQGATDTQYF	few	TRBJ2-3	TRBD1	TRBV11-1